This entry features one TCR beta chain sequence. The junction differs from germline at one of its ends, possibly a read error. The protocol was immunoSEQ multiplex PCR, while the TCRdb copy is restricted to in-frame clones and leaves out a portion. This table has about 77,000 clones, around 93% appearing once. This record comes from a study of human versus mouse CDR3 diversity and MHC coevolution. Naive CD4 T cells, CD45RO-negative and CD62L-positive, were flow-sorted from PBMCs. The germline CDR1 and CDR2 sequences are MGHRA and YSYEKL. This CDR3 has 16 residues. The TCR originated in a person aged 25 to 69 in good health. The chain recombines TRBV4-1 with TRBJ2-5, with a possible D match to TRBD1 (6 bases). The sequenced material came from naive CD4+ T cells from blood. The subset: CD45RO-negative CD62L-positive naive CD4 T cells. CDR3 amino acids: CASSQKPWTDQQTQYF. The CDR3 DNA reads TGCGCCAGCAGCCAAAAGCCATGGACAGACCAACAGACCCAGTACTTC.